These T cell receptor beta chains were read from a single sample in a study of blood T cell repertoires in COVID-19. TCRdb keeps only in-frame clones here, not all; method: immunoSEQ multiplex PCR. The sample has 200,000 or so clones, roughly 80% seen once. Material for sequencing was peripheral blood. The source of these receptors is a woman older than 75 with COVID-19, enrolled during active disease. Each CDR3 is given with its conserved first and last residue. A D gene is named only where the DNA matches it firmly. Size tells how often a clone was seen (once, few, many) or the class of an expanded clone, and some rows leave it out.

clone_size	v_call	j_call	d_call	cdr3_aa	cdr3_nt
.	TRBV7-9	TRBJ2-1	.	CASSGRTGFYEQFF	TGTGCCAGCAGCGGGAGGACAGGCTTTTATGAGCAGTTCTTC
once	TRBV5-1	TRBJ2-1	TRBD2	CASSFGRLAGKDEQFF	TGCGCCAGCAGCTTCGGTCGACTAGCGGGCAAGGATGAGCAGTTCTTC
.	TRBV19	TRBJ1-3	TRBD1	CASNDRGRGSGNTIYF	TGTGCCAGTAACGACAGGGGGAGAGGATCTGGAAACACCATATATTTT
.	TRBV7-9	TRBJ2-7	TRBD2	CASSSPGLATEQYF	TGTGCCAGCAGCTCACCGGGACTAGCGACCGAGCAGTACTTC
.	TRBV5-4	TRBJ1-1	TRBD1	CASKSGGLGDTEAFF	TGTGCCAGCAAGTCAGGGGGGCTAGGAGACACTGAAGCTTTCTTT
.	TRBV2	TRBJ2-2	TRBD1	CASSLDRVNTGELFF	TGTGCCAGCAGTTTGGACAGGGTGAACACCGGGGAGCTGTTTTTT
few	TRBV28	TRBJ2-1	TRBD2	CASGGAGLATYNEQFF	TGTGCCAGCGGGGGGGCGGGACTAGCGACTTACAATGAGCAGTTCTTC
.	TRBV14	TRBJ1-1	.	CASSYSRSTEAFF	TGTGCCAGCAGCTACTCTCGGTCCACTGAAGCTTTCTTT
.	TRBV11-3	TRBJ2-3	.	CASSLDQLADTQYF	TGTGCCAGCAGCTTGGACCAACTAGCAGATACGCAGTATTTT
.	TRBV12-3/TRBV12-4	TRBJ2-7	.	CASSLGLSYEQYF	TGTGCCAGCAGTTTGGGACTTTCCTACGAGCAGTACTTC
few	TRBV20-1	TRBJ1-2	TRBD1	CSASRDSNYGYTF	TGCAGTGCTAGTAGGGACAGCAACTATGGCTACACCTTC
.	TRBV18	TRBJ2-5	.	CASSPRARTDSQETQYF	TGTGCCAGCTCACCACGGGCCCGGACAGACTCTCAAGAGACCCAGTACTTC
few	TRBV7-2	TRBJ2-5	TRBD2	CASSLESGGGETQYF	TGTGCCAGCAGCTTAGAAAGCGGGGGCGGGGAGACCCAGTACTTC
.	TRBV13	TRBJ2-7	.	CASSSNRVPYEQYF	TGTGCCAGCAGCTCCAACAGGGTACCCTACGAGCAGTACTTC
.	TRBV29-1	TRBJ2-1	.	CSVAAGFYNEQFF	TGCAGCGTTGCGGCAGGTTTTTACAATGAGCAGTTCTTC
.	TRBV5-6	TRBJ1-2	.	CASSSVRGGVGDGYTF	TGTGCCAGCAGCTCGGTCCGGGGAGGAGTAGGAGATGGCTACACCTTC
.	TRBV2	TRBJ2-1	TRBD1	CASSSWTGRHNEQFF	TGTGCCAGCAGTTCATGGACAGGAAGACACAATGAGCAGTTCTTC
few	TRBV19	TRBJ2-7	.	CASSDGASFPLFYEQYF	TGTGCCAGTAGCGATGGGGCTAGTTTCCCGTTATTTTACGAGCAGTACTTC
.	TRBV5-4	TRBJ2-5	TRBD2	CASSPAGLVGETQYF	TGTGCCAGCAGCCCCGCCGGACTAGTCGGCGAGACCCAGTACTTC
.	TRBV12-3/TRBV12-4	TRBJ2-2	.	CASRSLPGELFF	TGTGCCAGCAGATCCCTACCCGGGGAGCTGTTTTTT
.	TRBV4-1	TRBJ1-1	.	CASSPRRGMNTEAFF	TGCGCCAGCAGCCCTCGGAGAGGTATGAACACTGAAGCTTTCTTT
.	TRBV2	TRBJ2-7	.	CASGGDGSYEQYF	TGTGCCAGCGGAGGGGACGGCTCCTACGAGCAGTACTTC
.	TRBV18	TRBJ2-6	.	CASSPRGASGANVLTF	TGTGCCAGCTCACCGCGGGGTGCTTCTGGGGCCAACGTCCTGACTTTC
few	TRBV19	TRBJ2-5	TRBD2	CASMGLAGSGETQYF	TGTGCCAGTATGGGGCTAGCGGGAAGCGGAGAGACCCAGTACTTC
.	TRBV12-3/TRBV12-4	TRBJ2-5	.	CASRLAQETQYF	TGTGCCAGCAGGCTAGCCCAAGAGACCCAGTACTTC
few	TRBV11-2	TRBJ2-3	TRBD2	CASSLASGVVTQYF	TGTGCCAGCAGCTTAGCTAGCGGGGTGGTTACGCAGTATTTT
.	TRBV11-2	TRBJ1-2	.	CASSLGGVGINYGYTF	TGTGCCAGCAGCTTAGGCGGGGTAGGGATTAACTATGGCTACACCTTC
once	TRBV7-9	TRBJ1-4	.	CASSLGQGIHEKLFF	TGTGCCAGCAGCTTAGGGCAGGGCATCCATGAAAAACTGTTTTTT
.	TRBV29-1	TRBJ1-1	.	CSVERRLNTEAFF	TGCAGCGTTGAAAGGCGGTTGAACACTGAAGCTTTCTTT
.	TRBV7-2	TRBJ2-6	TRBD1	CASSLRTGVESTGANVLTF	TGTGCCAGCAGCCTTCGGACAGGGGTTGAATCCACTGGGGCCAACGTCCTGACTTTC
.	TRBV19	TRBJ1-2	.	CASSIDGPVGYTF	TGTGCCAGTAGTATAGATGGGCCAGTTGGCTACACCTTC
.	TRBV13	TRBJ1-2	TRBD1	CASNDRDSLFYGYTF	TGTGCCAGCAACGACCGGGACAGCCTGTTCTATGGCTACACCTTC
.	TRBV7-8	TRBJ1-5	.	CASSLGRDQPQHF	TGTGCCAGCAGCTTAGGCCGGGATCAGCCCCAGCATTTT
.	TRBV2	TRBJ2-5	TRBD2	CASSGRTSRETQYF	TGTGCCAGCAGTGGCCGGACTAGTCGGGAGACCCAGTACTTC
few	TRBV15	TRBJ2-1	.	CATTPSYGSYNEQFF	TGTGCCACCACCCCATCGTACGGCTCCTACAATGAGCAGTTCTTC
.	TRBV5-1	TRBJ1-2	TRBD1	CASSPGGTGGYYGYTF	TGCGCCAGCAGCCCGGGAGGGACAGGGGGTTACTATGGCTACACCTTC
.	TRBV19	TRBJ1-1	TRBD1	CATGQGNTEAFF	TGTGCCACGGGACAGGGGAACACTGAAGCTTTCTTT
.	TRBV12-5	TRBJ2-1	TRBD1	CASGLVLGAGGWVNEQFF	TGTGCTAGTGGTTTGGTACTTGGTGCAGGGGGCTGGGTCAATGAGCAGTTCTTC
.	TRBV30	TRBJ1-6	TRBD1	CASQGQSSYNSPLHF	TGTGCCTCTCAGGGACAGAGCTCCTATAATTCACCCCTCCACTTT
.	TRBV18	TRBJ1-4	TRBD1	CASSPRGTDTNEKLFF	TGTGCCAGCTCACCAAGAGGGACAGACACTAATGAAAAACTGTTTTTT
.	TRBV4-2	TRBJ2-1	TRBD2	CASSQSTSGGPGYNEQFF	TGTGCCAGCAGCCAGTCGACTAGCGGGGGGCCCGGGTACAATGAGCAGTTCTTC
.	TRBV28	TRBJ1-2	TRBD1	CASSLVDRGRGYTF	TGTGCCAGCAGTTTAGTGGACAGGGGTCGAGGCTACACCTTC
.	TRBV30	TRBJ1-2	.	CALTGGANYGYTF	TGTGCCCTTACTGGAGGAGCTAACTATGGCTACACCTTC
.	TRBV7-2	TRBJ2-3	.	CASSLRGAGADTQYF	TGTGCCAGCAGCTTAAGGGGGGCGGGGGCAGATACGCAGTATTTT
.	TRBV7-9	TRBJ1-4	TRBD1	CASSLLVTGGAKLFF	TGTGCCAGCAGCTTACTTGTGACAGGGGGAGCGAAACTGTTTTTT
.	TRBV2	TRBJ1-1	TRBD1	CASSRDRGSEAFF	TGTGCCAGCAGTAGGGACAGGGGCTCTGAAGCTTTCTTT
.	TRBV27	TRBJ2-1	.	CASRGSSGFSYNEQFF	TGTGCCAGCAGGGGTAGTAGCGGCTTTTCCTACAATGAGCAGTTCTTC
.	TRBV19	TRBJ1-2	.	CASSWAGTNYGYTF	TGTGCCAGTAGTTGGGCAGGTACTAACTATGGCTACACCTTC
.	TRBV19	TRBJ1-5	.	CASSIQGVNQPQHF	TGTGCCAGTAGTATCCAGGGCGTTAATCAGCCCCAGCATTTT
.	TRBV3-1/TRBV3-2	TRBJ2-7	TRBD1	CASSQGRGQGVYEQYF	TGTGCCAGCAGCCAAGGGCGGGGACAGGGAGTCTACGAGCAGTACTTC
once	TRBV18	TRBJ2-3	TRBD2	CASSPGLAPPDTQYF	TGTGCCAGCTCACCCGGACTAGCCCCCCCAGATACGCAGTATTTT